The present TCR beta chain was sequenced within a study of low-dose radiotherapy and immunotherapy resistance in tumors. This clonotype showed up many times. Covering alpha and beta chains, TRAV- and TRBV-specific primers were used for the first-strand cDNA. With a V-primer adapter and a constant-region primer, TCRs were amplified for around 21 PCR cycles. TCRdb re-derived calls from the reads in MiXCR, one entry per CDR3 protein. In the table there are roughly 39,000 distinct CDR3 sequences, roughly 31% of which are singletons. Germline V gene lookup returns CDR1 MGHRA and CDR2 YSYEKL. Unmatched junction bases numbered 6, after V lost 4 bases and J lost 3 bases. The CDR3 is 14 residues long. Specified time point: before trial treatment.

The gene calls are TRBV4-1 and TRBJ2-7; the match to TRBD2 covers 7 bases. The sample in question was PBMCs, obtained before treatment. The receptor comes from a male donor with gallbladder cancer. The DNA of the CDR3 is TGCGCCAGCAGCCCGGCGGGAGCAAACTACGAGCAGTACTTC. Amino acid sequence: CASSPAGANYEQYF.